This TCR beta chain was captured by sequencing in a study of T cell repertoires in cytomegalovirus infection. Study-level findings and limits: People with CMV and the relevant HLA were identified by cumulative public TCR beta family frequency. HLA-C-restricted CMV clonotypes gave the most frequent clonotype in two of eight donors.

The germline CDR1 and CDR2 sequences are MNHEY and SMNVEV (reference sequence). CDR3 length equals 15 residues. With V trimmed by 5 bases and J by 12 bases, 10 bases remained unmatched. TCRdb reprocessed the reads with MiXCR, giving one entry per CDR3 protein. The table shows about 89,000 distinct CDR3 sequences, with around 28% occurring only once. This clonotype was seen a few times. The target antigen is unknown. The TCR originated in a human donor in good health (CMV status not recorded). Some clones in this sample may be carry-over from other donors' samples. The V and J genes are TRBV27 and TRBJ2-1; TRBD2 aligns across 13 bases. The input for sequencing was CD8+ T cells from cultured PBMCs, taken from culture after CMV antigen stimulation. The chain's CDR3 is CASSPGTSGAAGQFF. The CDR3 nucleotides are TGTGCCAGCAGTCCCGGGACTAGCGGGGCGGCGGGGCAGTTCTTC.